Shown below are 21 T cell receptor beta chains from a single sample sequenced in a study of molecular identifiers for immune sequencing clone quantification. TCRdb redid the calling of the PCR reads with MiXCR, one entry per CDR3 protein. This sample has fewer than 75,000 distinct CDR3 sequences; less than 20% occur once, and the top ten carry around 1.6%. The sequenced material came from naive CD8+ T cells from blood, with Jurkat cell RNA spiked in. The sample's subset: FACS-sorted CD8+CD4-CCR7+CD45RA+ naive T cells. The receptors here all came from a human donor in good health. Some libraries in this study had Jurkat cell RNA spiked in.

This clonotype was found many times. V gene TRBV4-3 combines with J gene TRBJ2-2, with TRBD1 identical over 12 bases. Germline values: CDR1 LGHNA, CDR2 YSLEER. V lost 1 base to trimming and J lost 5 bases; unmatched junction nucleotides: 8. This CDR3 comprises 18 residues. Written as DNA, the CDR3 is TGCGCCAGCAGCCAAGCGGGGGGACAGGGGGCTGGTACCGGGGAGCTGTTTTTT. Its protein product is CASSQAGGQGAGTGELFF.

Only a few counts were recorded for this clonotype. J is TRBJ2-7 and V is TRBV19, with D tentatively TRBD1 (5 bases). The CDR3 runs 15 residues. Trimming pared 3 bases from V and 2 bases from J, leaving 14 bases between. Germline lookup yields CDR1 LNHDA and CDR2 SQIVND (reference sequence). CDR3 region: CASSIGQGNTYEQYF. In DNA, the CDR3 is TGTGCCAGTAGTATCGGGCAGGGCAATACCTACGAGCAGTACTTC.

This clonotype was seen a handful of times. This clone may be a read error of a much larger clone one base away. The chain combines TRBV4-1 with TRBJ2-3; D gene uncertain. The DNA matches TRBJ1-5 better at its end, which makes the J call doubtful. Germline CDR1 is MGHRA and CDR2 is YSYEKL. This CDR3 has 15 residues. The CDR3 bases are TGCGCCAGCAGCCAAGAGGGTCAGCCGGCAGATACGCAGCATTTT. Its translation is CASSQEGQPADTQHF.

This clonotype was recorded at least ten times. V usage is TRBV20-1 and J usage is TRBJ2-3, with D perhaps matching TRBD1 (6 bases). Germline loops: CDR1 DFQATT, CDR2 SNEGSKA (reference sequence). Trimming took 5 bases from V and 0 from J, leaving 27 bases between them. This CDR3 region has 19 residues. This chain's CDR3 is CSASPIYRGGTTSTDTQYF. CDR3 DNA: TGCAGTGCTTCCCCAATCTACCGAGGGGGAACGACTAGCACAGATACGCAGTATTTT.

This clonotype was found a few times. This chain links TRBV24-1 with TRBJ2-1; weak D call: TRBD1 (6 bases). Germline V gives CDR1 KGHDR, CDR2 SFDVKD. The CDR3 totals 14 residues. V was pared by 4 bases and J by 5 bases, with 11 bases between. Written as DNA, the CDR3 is TGTGCCACCAGTGACCCGGACAGAGACAATGAGCAGTTCTTC. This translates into CATSDPDRDNEQFF.

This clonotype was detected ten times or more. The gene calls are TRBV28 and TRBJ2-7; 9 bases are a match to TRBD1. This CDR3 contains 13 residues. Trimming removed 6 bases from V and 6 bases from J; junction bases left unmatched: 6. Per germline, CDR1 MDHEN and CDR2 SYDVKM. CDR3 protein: CASSYTTGGEQYF. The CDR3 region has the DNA TGTGCCAGCAGCTACACGACAGGGGGCGAGCAGTACTTC.

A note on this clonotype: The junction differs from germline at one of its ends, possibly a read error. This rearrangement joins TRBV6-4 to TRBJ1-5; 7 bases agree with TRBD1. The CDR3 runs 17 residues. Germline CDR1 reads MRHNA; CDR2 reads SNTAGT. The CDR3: CGSSPGQELYSNQPQHF. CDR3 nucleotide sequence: TGTGGCAGCAGTCCCGGACAGGAACTATATAGCAATCAGCCCCAGCATTTT.

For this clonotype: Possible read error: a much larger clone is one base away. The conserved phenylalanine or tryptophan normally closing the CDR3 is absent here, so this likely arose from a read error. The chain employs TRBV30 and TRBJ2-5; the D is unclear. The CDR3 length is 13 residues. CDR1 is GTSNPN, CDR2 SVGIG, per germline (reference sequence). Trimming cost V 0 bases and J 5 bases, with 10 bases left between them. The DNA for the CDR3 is TGTGCCTGGAGTGTACTTCAGGCGGAGACCCAGTACTCC. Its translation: CAWSVLQAETQYS.

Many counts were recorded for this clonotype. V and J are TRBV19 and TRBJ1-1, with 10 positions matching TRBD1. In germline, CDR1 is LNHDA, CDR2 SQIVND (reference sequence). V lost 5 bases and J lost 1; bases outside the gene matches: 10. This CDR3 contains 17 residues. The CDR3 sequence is CASSGQGGRLKNTEAFF. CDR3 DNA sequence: TGTGCCAGTAGTGGACAGGGGGGGAGGCTTAAGAACACTGAAGCTTTCTTT.

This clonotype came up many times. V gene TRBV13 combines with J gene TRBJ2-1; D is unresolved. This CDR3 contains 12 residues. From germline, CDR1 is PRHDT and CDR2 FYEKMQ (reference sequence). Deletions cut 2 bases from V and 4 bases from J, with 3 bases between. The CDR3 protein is CASSLSYNEQFF. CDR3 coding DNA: TGTGCCAGCAGCTTAAGTTACAATGAGCAGTTCTTC.

The CDR3 sequence: CASSLVVSSKETQYF. CDR3 sequence (DNA): TGTGCCAGCAGCTTGGTCGTGAGCAGCAAAGAGACCCAGTACTTC. The chain carries TRBV5-5 and TRBJ2-5; no clear D. V was pared by 0 bases and J by 3 bases, with 12 bases between. The germline V gene encodes CDR1 SGHKS and CDR2 YYEKEE (reference sequence). This CDR3 comprises 15 residues.

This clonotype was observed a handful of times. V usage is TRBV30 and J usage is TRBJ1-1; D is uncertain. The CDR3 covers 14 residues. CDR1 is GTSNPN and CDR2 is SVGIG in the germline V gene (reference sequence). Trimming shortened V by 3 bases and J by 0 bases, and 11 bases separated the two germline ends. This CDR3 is CAWSLGVLNTEAFF. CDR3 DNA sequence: TGTGCCTGGAGCCTGGGCGTCCTGAACACTGAAGCTTTCTTT.

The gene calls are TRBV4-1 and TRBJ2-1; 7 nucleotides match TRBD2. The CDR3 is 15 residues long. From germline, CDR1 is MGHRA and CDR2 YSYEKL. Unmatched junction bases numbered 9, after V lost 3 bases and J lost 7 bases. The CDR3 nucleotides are TGCGCCAGCAGCCACCCCGGGGGGAGAGGTAATGAGCAGTTCTTC. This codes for CASSHPGGRGNEQFF.

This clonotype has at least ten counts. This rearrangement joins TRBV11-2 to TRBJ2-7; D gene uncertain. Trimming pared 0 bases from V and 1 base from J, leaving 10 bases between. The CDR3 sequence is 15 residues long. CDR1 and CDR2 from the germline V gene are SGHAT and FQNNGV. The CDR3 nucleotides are TGTGCCAGCAGCTTAGAGGCTGGCAGATCCTACGAGCAGTACTTC. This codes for CASSLEAGRSYEQYF. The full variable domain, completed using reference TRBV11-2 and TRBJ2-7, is EAGVAQSPRYKIIEKRQSVAFWCNPISGHATLYWYQQILGQGPKLLIQFQNNGVVDDSQLPKDRFSAERLKGVDSTLKIQPAKLEDSAVYLCASSLEAGRSYEQYFGPGTRLTVT.

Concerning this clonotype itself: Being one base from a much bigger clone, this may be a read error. The CDR3 DNA reads as TGCAGCGTTGGGTCCCCCCTCACAAATGAGCAGTTCTTC. This gives the protein CSVGSPLTNEQFF. The J gene is TRBJ2-1, the V gene TRBV29-1; D unresolved. This CDR3 has 13 amino acids. Trimming left V 4 bases short and J 7 bases short, with 14 bases between. Germline assignment: CDR1 SQVTM and CDR2 ANQGSEA.

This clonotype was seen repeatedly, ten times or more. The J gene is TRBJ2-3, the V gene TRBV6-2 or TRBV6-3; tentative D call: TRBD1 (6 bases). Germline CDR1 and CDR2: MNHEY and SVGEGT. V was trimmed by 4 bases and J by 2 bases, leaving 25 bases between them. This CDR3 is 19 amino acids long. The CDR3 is CASSFKTIRLRTDTDTQYF. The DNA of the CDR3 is TGTGCCAGCAGTTTTAAGACTATTAGACTGAGGACAGACACAGATACGCAGTATTTT.

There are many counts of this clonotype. CDR3 residues: CASSRPGGESYGYTF. CDR3 in DNA: TGTGCCAGCAGCCGCCCAGGGGGCGAAAGCTATGGCTACACCTTC. The rearrangement joins TRBV7-9 to TRBJ1-2; 8 bases map to TRBD1. The CDR3 contains 15 residues. The V and J ends lost 5 bases and 4 bases, in that order; junction bases with no gene match: 9. The germline V gene encodes CDR1 SEHNR and CDR2 FQNEAQ (reference sequence).

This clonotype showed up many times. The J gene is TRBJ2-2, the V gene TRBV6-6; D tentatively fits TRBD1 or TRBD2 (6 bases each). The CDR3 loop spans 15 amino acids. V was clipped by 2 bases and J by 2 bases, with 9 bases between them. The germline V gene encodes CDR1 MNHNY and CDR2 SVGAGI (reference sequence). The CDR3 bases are TGTGCCAGCAGTTACGGGGGGCATAACACCGGGGAGCTGTTTTTT. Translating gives CASSYGGHNTGELFF.

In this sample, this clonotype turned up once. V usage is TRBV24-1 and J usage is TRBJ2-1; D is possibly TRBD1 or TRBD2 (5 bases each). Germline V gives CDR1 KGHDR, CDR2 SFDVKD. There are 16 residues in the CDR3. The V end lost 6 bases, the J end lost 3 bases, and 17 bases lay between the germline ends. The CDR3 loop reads CATSSHEGPFYNEQFF. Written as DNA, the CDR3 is TGTGCCACCAGTTCCCACGAGGGACCTTTCTACAATGAGCAGTTCTTC.

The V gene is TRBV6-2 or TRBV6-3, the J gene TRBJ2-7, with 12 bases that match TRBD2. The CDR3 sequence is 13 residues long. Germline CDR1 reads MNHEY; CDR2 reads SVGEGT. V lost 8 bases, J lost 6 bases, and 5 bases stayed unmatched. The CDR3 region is CASDRLAGAEQYF. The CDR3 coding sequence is TGTGCCAGCGACCGACTAGCGGGAGCCGAGCAGTACTTC.

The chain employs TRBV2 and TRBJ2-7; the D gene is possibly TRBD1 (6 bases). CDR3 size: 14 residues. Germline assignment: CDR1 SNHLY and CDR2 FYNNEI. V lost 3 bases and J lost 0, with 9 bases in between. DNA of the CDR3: TGTGCCAGCAGTGAGACAGGCTACTCCTACGAGCAGTACTTC. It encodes CASSETGYSYEQYF.